The TCR beta chain described here comes from a study of cytomegalovirus exposure and HLA in healthy donors. In germline, CDR1 is SGHTA, CDR2 FQGNSA. The CDR3 has 15 amino acids. With 4 bases clipped from V and 5 bases from J, the junction kept 8 bases outside the gene matches. This PCR relied on a set of 60 Vbeta primers and 13 Jbeta primers. Generated by immunoSEQ multiplex PCR, the TCRdb table keeps only in-frame clones and is missing some. Here the sample spans 120,000 or so clones, around three quarters being singletons. The source is a female donor in good health and CMV-seronegative. The chain carries TRBV7-2 and TRBJ2-7; 10 nucleotides line up with TRBD2. The sample taken for sequencing was PBMCs. The CDR3 region is CASSSSLAGANEQYF. The CDR3 DNA reads as TGTGCCAGCAGCTCATCCCTAGCGGGAGCAAACGAGCAGTACTTC.